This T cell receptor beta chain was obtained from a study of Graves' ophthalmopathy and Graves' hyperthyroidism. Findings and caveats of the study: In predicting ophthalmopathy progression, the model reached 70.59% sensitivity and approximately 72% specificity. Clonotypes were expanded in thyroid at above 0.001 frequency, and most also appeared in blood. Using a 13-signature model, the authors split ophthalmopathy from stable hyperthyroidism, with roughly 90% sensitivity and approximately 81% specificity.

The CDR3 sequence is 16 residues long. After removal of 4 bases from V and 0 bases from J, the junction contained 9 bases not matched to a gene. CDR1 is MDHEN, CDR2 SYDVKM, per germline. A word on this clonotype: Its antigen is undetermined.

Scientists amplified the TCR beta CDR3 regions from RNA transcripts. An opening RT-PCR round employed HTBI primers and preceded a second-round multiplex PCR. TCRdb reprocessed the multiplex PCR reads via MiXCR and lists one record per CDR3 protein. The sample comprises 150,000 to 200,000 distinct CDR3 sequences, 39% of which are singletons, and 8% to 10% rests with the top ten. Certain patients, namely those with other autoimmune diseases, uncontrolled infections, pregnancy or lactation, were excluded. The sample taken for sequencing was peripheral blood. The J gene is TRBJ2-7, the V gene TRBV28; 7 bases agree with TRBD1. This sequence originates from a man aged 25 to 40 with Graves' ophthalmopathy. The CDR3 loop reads CASSSFPGQRSYEQYF. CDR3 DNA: TGTGCCAGCAGTTCTTTCCCGGGACAGCGCTCCTACGAGCAGTACTTC.